This TCR beta chain was sequenced during a study of OX40 agonist ivuxolimab in advanced cancers. Study information: The study treated patients with ivuxolimab, an agonistic anti-OX40 (CD134) antibody. General study points: In CD8+ T cells, expanded clones were on average more numerous than in CD4+.

Libraries were prepared by immunoSEQ multiplex PCR; TCRdb keeps only in-frame clonotypes and omits some of them. Of some 83,000 clones in the sample, 80% to 90% were seen once. A remark on this clone: What it recognizes is unknown.

Blood was sampled at baseline, cycle 4 day 1, and cycle 7 day 1. CDR3 length: 15 amino acids. V was trimmed by 6 bases and J by 9 bases, leaving 24 bases between them. Germline CDR1 MNHEY, CDR2 SVGAGI. This rearrangement joins TRBV6-5 to TRBJ2-7, with D maybe TRBD2 (5 bases). The TCR was taken from an adult with an advanced solid tumor such as melanoma, head and neck, liver or kidney cancer. Here the sequenced sample was CD4+ or CD8+ T cells sorted from blood, taken in a trial of the OX40 agonist ivuxolimab. The CDR3 loop reads CASSLSSDSAKRQYF. The CDR3 DNA sequence: TGTGCCAGCAGCCTTTCTTCGGACTCGGCAAAGCGGCAGTACTTC.